The clone carrying this T cell receptor beta chain was found a few times. Antigen unknown. The data belong to a study of cytomegalovirus exposure and HLA in healthy donors. The study's findings and limits: Reportedly, a later analysis found an Asian-associated ancestry cluster had fewer N-insertions than the roughly 700-donor mean.

All the people who gave samples were healthy bone marrow donors. Primers for the PCR totalled 60 Vbeta and 13 Jbeta. The data were produced by immunoSEQ multiplex PCR, yet TCRdb's version contains in-frame clones alone and is incomplete. The sample lists 150,000 to 200,000 clones, around 80% occurring once. Germline CDR1 and CDR2: ENHRY and SYGVKD. The CDR3 contains 19 residues. V was pared by 3 bases and J by 0 bases, with 18 bases between. Sequenced: PBMCs. The gene calls are TRBV10-3 and TRBJ2-6; TRBD1 might be the D (5 bases). The TCR was taken from a man aged 40-49 years in good health and CMV-seropositive. In nucleotides, the CDR3 is TGTGCCATCAGTGAATTGTCAGGGTGGACCCCCTCTGGGGCCAACGTCCTGACTTTC. Translation gives CAISELSGWTPSGANVLTF.